Below are 8 T cell receptor beta chains sequenced from a single sample in a study of Ad26.COV2.S vaccination and SARS-CoV-2 variants. Some clones are missing from TCRdb's copy, which holds only in-frame ones; the method was immunoSEQ multiplex PCR. The repertoire consists of about 450,000 clones, with roughly nine tenths occurring once and the leading ten covering 2.5%. Sample treatment: about 20 received Ad26.COV2.S at low or high dose, single or two shots; about 5 received placebo; per-sample allocation not given. On day 63 after the first injection, vaccine and placebo recipients gave samples. This sample comprised peripheral blood, obtained in a trial of Ad26.COV2.S vaccine versus placebo. These receptors came from a person between 18 and 59 years old who received the Ad26.COV2.S COVID-19 vaccine or a placebo.

The chain carries TRBV6-2 or TRBV6-3 and TRBJ2-1, with unresolved D. The CDR3 extends over 14 amino acids. Germline V lookup: CDR1 MNHEY, CDR2 SVGEGT. V lost 2 bases and J 2 bases, leaving 7 bases between the germline ends. As DNA, the CDR3 is TGTGCCAGCAGTTACGGCCTAACCTACAATGAGCAGTTCTTC. Translating it yields CASSYGLTYNEQFF.

V is TRBV27 and J is TRBJ1-2, with D perhaps TRBD1 (6 bases). The V gene lost 2 bases and the J gene lost 5 bases, with 9 bases spanning the gap. CDR1 and CDR2 (germline): MNHEY, SMNVEV (reference sequence). The CDR3 is made up of 13 amino acids. The CDR3 sequence: CASSLKDSYGYTF. In DNA form, the CDR3 reads TGTGCCAGCAGTTTAAAGGACAGTTATGGCTACACCTTC.

This sequence joins TRBV7-2 and TRBJ2-2; no definite D call. V was pared by 2 bases and J by 5 bases, with 12 bases between. The germline gives CDR1 SGHTA, CDR2 FQGNSA. The CDR3 is 15 amino acids. The CDR3 protein is CASSLMIPWTGELFF. The CDR3 nucleotides are TGTGCCAGCAGCTTAATGATCCCTTGGACCGGGGAGCTGTTTTTT.

This chain uses TRBV4-1 with TRBJ1-6; D gene ambiguous. The CDR3 has 15 amino acids. Germline V lookup: CDR1 MGHRA, CDR2 YSYEKL. V was pared by 0 bases and J by 10 bases, with 13 bases between. The chain's CDR3 is CASSQETPDVSPLHF. CDR3 in DNA: TGCGCCAGCAGCCAAGAAACTCCCGACGTCTCACCCCTCCACTTT.

The CDR3 DNA follows: TGTGCCAGCAGTGAACGAGGGCCGGGCACAGATACGCAGTATTTT. Its protein is CASSERGPGTDTQYF. The chain couples TRBV2 to TRBJ2-3; the D gene is possibly TRBD2 (5 bases). Per germline, CDR1 SNHLY and CDR2 FYNNEI. V was clipped by 2 bases and J by 1 base, with 10 bases between them. CDR3 size: 15 residues. The complete variable domain, with remaining parts taken from reference TRBV2 and TRBJ2-3, reads EPEVTQTPSHQVTQMGQEVILRCVPISNHLYFYWYRQILGQKVEFLVSFYNNEISEKSEIFDDQFSVERPDGSNFTLKIRSTKLEDSAMYFCASSERGPGTDTQYFGPGTRLTVL.

The genes are TRBV11-2 and TRBJ1-2; 7 positions match TRBD1. From germline, CDR1 is SGHAT and CDR2 FQNNGV. The length of the CDR3 is 14 residues. V gave up 1 base and J gave up 8 bases; unmatched junction bases: 7. The CDR3 DNA follows: TGTGCCAGCAGCTTAGCAATAGACAGGGACGGCTACACCTTC. Encoded protein: CASSLAIDRDGYTF.

This chain links TRBV18 with TRBJ2-1; D remains ambiguous. CDR1 and CDR2 from the germline V gene are KGHSH and LQKENI. This CDR3 contains 18 residues. The V and J ends lost 1 base and 1 base respectively, with 17 bases between them. The CDR3 bases are TGTGCCAGCTCACCACTCGTATCTGGGATCGCGTCCTACAATGAGCAGTTCTTC. This gives the protein CASSPLVSGIASYNEQFF.

The chain links TRBV4-2 to TRBJ2-3; 9 bases align to TRBD2. V shed 6 bases, J shed 2 bases, and the junction held 6 bases outside the gene matches. The length of the CDR3 is 15 residues. The germline V gene encodes CDR1 LGHNA and CDR2 YNFKEQ. The CDR3 is CASRVSGGHTDTQYF. The DNA of the CDR3 is TGTGCCAGCAGAGTAAGCGGGGGGCACACAGATACGCAGTATTTT.